This entry lists 29 T cell receptor beta chains sequenced from one sample in a study of OX40 agonist ivuxolimab in advanced cancers. The repertoire was sequenced with immunoSEQ multiplex PCR; TCRdb's copy has only in-frame clones and lacks some. The profile shows 45,000 to 60,000 clones, 75% to 85% of them singletons. Sequencing was performed on CD4+ or CD8+ T cells sorted from blood, taken in a trial of the OX40 agonist ivuxolimab. The receptors were gathered from an adult with an advanced solid tumor such as melanoma, head and neck, liver or kidney cancer.

This clone was found a few times. The chain is built from TRBV20-1 and TRBJ2-1; D gene uncertain. Germline CDR1 and CDR2: DFQATT and SNEGSKA (reference sequence). The CDR3 covers 10 residues. Deletions cut 5 bases from V and 9 bases from J, with 8 bases between. The chain's CDR3 is CSAFRVEQFF. As DNA, the CDR3 is TGCAGTGCTTTCCGGGTTGAGCAGTTCTTC.

This chain links TRBV19 with TRBJ2-1, with D uncertain. The CDR3 runs 11 residues. CDR1 LNHDA and CDR2 SQIVND come from the germline V gene (reference sequence). V was clipped by 5 bases and J by 9 bases, with 8 bases between them. This CDR3 reads CASSLTGEQFF. CDR3 nucleotide sequence: TGTGCCAGTAGTCTCACGGGTGAGCAGTTCTTC. The complete variable domain, with remaining parts taken from reference TRBV19 and TRBJ2-1, reads DGGITQSPKYLFRKEGQNVTLSCEQNLNHDAMYWYRQDPGQGLRLIYYSQIVNDFQKGDIAEGYSVSREKKESFPLTVTSAQKNPTAFYLCASSLTGEQFFGPGTRLTVL.

With respect to this clone: This sample also contains other DNA sequences that code for the same CDR3. The CDR3 nucleotides are TGTGCCAGTAGTATGCGGGGACAGGGGGCGTCTGAAGCTTTCTTT. Amino acids: CASSMRGQGASEAFF. J is TRBJ1-1 and V is TRBV19; TRBD1 agrees at 12 bases. V dropped 3 bases and J dropped 6; count of bases not matched to a gene: 5. This CDR3 has 15 residues. Per the germline V gene, CDR1 is LNHDA and CDR2 is SQIVND (reference sequence).

The rearrangement uses TRBV2 and TRBJ2-5; D unclear. V was cut by 6 bases and J by 4 bases, with 6 bases left in between. The CDR3 extends over 11 amino acids. The germline V gene encodes CDR1 SNHLY and CDR2 FYNNEI. The CDR3 DNA is TGTGCCAGCAGCTTTTTAGAGACCCAGTACTTC. Encoded protein: CASSFLETQYF.

The chain joins TRBV7-3 to TRBJ2-5; D perhaps matches TRBD1 (6 bases). The germline CDR1 and CDR2 sequences are SGHTA and FQGTGA. CDR3 length equals 16 residues. V was shortened by 1 base and J by 1 base, with 13 bases between the two germline ends. The CDR3 DNA follows: TGTGCCAGCAGCTTAATGGCCAGGGGTGGCCAAGAGACCCAGTACTTC. Its translation is CASSLMARGGQETQYF.

V and J are TRBV7-8 and TRBJ1-3; 7 nucleotides line up with TRBD1. The junction had 7 bases not matched to a gene; V was cut back by 5 bases and J by 3 bases. The CDR3 is made up of 15 amino acids. Germline CDR1 SGHVS, CDR2 FQNEAQ. In nucleotides, the CDR3 is TGTGCCAGCAGCCAGCCGACAGGGCTTGGAAACACCATATATTTT. Its translation is CASSQPTGLGNTIYF.

The genes are TRBV7-9 and TRBJ2-1; 9 positions match TRBD2. Unmatched junction bases numbered 7, after V lost 1 base and J lost 15 bases. Germline loops: CDR1 SEHNR, CDR2 FQNEAQ (reference sequence). The CDR3 loop spans 13 amino acids. CDR3 sequence: CASSLEGLARLFF. DNA of the CDR3: TGTGCCAGCAGCTTAGAGGGACTAGCTCGTCTGTTCTTC.

V usage is TRBV2 and J usage is TRBJ2-7; 7 nucleotides match TRBD1. CDR1 and CDR2 (germline): SNHLY, FYNNEI. V was clipped by 6 bases and J by 3 bases; unmatched bases: 8. The CDR3 has 14 amino acids. As DNA, the CDR3 is TGTGCCAGCAGACAGGGGTGGGGAATCTACGAGCAGTACTTC. This encodes CASRQGWGIYEQYF. Together with reference TRBV2 and TRBJ2-7, the CDR3 gives the full variable domain: EPEVTQTPSHQVTQMGQEVILRCVPISNHLYFYWYRQILGQKVEFLVSFYNNEISEKSEIFDDQFSVERPDGSNFTLKIRSTKLEDSAMYFCASRQGWGIYEQYFGPGTRLTVT.

This clone was detected only a few times. The V call is TRBV7-9, the J call TRBJ2-3; 8 bases match TRBD1. Trimming took 7 bases from V and 4 from J; bases not matched to a gene: 10. Germline V lookup: CDR1 SEHNR, CDR2 FQNEAQ (reference sequence). This CDR3 comprises 15 residues. In nucleotides, the CDR3 is TGTGCCAGCACCCCGGGACAGGTCCAATCAGATACGCAGTATTTT. Protein product: CASTPGQVQSDTQYF.

J is TRBJ2-2 and V is TRBV9; TRBD1 matches 7 bases. V dropped 3 bases and J dropped 4; count of bases not matched to a gene: 9. This CDR3 contains 16 residues. Germline values: CDR1 SGDLS, CDR2 YYNGEE. The CDR3 coding sequence is TGTGCCAGCAGCGCCAGAGGGACAGATCTCACCGGGGAGCTGTTTTTT. Encoded protein: CASSARGTDLTGELFF.

The chain links TRBV5-8 to TRBJ2-4; D is possibly TRBD1 or TRBD2 (5 bases each). This CDR3 is 12 amino acids long. V lost 0 bases, J lost 15 bases, and 13 bases lay in between. CDR1 and CDR2 (germline): SGHTS, YDEGEE. CDR3 in amino acids: CASSLAGGVGYF. The CDR3 DNA sequence: TGTGCCAGCAGCTTGGCTGGGGGAGTTGGGTACTTC.

This chain joins TRBV9 and TRBJ1-4; TRBD1 is a possible D gene (5 bases). The CDR3 extends over 14 amino acids. The ends were cut back, 4 bases at V and 7 bases at J, with 14 bases in the middle. From germline, CDR1 is SGDLS and CDR2 YYNGEE. As DNA, the CDR3 is TGTGCCAGCAGCTCCACGTTGGGGGGTGAAAAACTGTTTTTT. It yields the protein CASSSTLGGEKLFF. Full variable domain (missing parts from reference TRBV9 and TRBJ1-4): DSGVTQTPKHLITATGQRVTLRCSPRSGDLSVYWYQQSLDQGLQFLIQYYNGEERAKGNILERFSAQQFPDLHSELNLSSLELGDSALYFCASSSTLGGEKLFFGSGTQLSVL.

This chain uses TRBV27 with TRBJ1-1; TRBD1 might be the D (5 bases). This CDR3 spans 15 amino acids. Germline V gene sequence: CDR1 MNHEY, CDR2 SMNVEV (reference sequence). Trimming pared 4 bases from V and 3 bases from J, leaving 15 bases between. The CDR3 region has the DNA TGTGCCAGCAGTTCCCCTACGGGGCTGTACACTGAAGCTTTCTTT. Amino acids: CASSSPTGLYTEAFF.

The CDR3 nucleotides are TGTGCCAGCAGTGTCAAAGCGGAGGGGACCCAGTACTTC. This codes for CASSVKAEGTQYF. The chain has TRBV6-4 and TRBJ2-5, with D possibly being TRBD2 (6 bases). The CDR3 is made up of 13 amino acids. V lost 4 bases and J 7 bases, leaving 13 bases between the germline ends. In germline, CDR1 is MRHNA, CDR2 SNTAGT.

The CDR3 bases are TGTGCCAGCAGCCAAGGGAGAGGCGGCTACGAGCAGTACTTC. As protein: CASSQGRGGYEQYF. The J gene is TRBJ2-7, the V gene TRBV4-2, with D hard to call. Trimming removed 1 base from V and 3 bases from J, with 10 bases in between. Germline loops: CDR1 LGHNA, CDR2 YNFKEQ. The CDR3 is 14 amino acids.

The rearrangement links TRBV29-1 to TRBJ2-1; D is perhaps TRBD2 (5 bases). Trimming pared 5 bases from V and 4 bases from J, leaving 15 bases between. This CDR3 is 14 amino acids long. In germline, CDR1 is SQVTM, CDR2 ANQGSEA. The chain's CDR3 is CSVPGLGPYNEQFF. The CDR3 DNA reads TGCAGCGTTCCTGGACTGGGCCCTTACAATGAGCAGTTCTTC.

The J gene is TRBJ2-7, the V gene TRBV28; 7 bases fit TRBD1. V lost 7 bases and J lost 4; bases outside the gene matches: 4. Germline V gene sequence: CDR1 MDHEN, CDR2 SYDVKM. The CDR3 is 12 residues long. The CDR3 coding sequence is TGTGCCAGCAAAGGACAGGCTTACGAGCAGTACTTC. Its translation is CASKGQAYEQYF.

There are a few counts of this clone. The genes are TRBV19 and TRBJ1-2; D possibly corresponds to TRBD1 (5 bases). The CDR3 sequence is 15 residues long. From germline, CDR1 is LNHDA and CDR2 SQIVND (reference sequence). Trimming removed 7 bases from V and 2 bases from J, with 17 bases in between. CDR3 DNA sequence: TGTGCCAGTACCGGGCCGGGGGTATCCAACTATGGCTACACCTTC. This sequence encodes CASTGPGVSNYGYTF.

The chain carries TRBV10-3 and TRBJ1-5; no definite D call. CDR1 is ENHRY, CDR2 SYGVKD, per germline. This CDR3 contains 16 residues. Trimming stripped 0 bases from V and 7 bases from J, with 16 bases between. The CDR3 sequence is CAISESGSPFEQPQHF. The DNA of the CDR3 is TGTGCCATCAGTGAGTCAGGTAGTCCTTTTGAGCAGCCCCAGCATTTT.

This clone has only one observation. The V and J genes are TRBV11-2 and TRBJ2-7; D tentatively reads TRBD1 or TRBD2 (5 bases each). Per the germline V gene, CDR1 is SGHAT and CDR2 is FQNNGV. CDR3 length: 15 amino acids. V lost 3 bases and J 5 bases, leaving 17 bases between the germline ends. The DNA for the CDR3 is TGTGCCAGCAGCTTGGGGGACCTCCAGAGGGACGAGCAGTACTTC. Translated: CASSLGDLQRDEQYF.

This clone was observed once. The V and J genes are TRBV19 and TRBJ2-5, with TRBD1 identical over 8 bases. There are 14 residues in the CDR3. Germline V gene sequence: CDR1 LNHDA, CDR2 SQIVND (reference sequence). The V gene end was trimmed by 6 bases and the J gene end by 5 bases; junction bases not matched to a gene: 8. CDR3 DNA sequence: TGTGCCAGTAGGAGACAGGGGCAGGAGGAGACCCAGTACTTC. Amino acids: CASRRQGQEETQYF.

This chain joins TRBV19 and TRBJ1-5; 7 bases are a match to TRBD1. J lost 6 bases, V lost 7 bases, and 12 bases had no gene match. Germline lookup yields CDR1 LNHDA and CDR2 SQIVND (reference sequence). This CDR3 has 15 residues. The CDR3 sequence: CASTVGTEYGQPQHF. The CDR3 DNA is TGTGCCAGTACCGTAGGGACAGAATATGGTCAGCCCCAGCATTTT.

The chain combines TRBV6-5 with TRBJ1-5; possibly TRBD1 for D (5 bases). Germline CDR1 is MNHEY and CDR2 is SVGAGI. The germline V and J ends were trimmed by 7 bases and 0 bases, with 13 bases remaining between them. The CDR3 consists of 15 residues. CDR3 in DNA: TGTGCCAGCAACAGACAGAGGGATAGCAATCAGCCCCAGCATTTT. It is translated as CASNRQRDSNQPQHF.

CDR3 bases: TGTGCCAGCAGTGGTCAGGGGGCGCGTGAGACCCAGTACTTC. It codes for CASSGQGARETQYF. The rearrangement links TRBV6-9 to TRBJ2-5; 8 bases line up with TRBD1. J gave up 5 bases and V 5 bases, and 7 bases lay outside the gene matches. The germline gives CDR1 MNHGY, CDR2 SVAAGI. The CDR3 spans 14 residues.

The sample holds a few counts of this clone. This chain connects TRBV5-1 to TRBJ2-3, with 14 positions matching TRBD2. CDR3 length: 17 amino acids. With V trimmed by 4 bases and J by 4 bases, 8 bases remained unmatched. Per the germline V gene, CDR1 is SGHRS and CDR2 is YFSETQ. The CDR3 DNA sequence: TGCGCCAGCAGCCCTAACGGACTAGCGGGGGGTGCAGATACGCAGTATTTT. Translated: CASSPNGLAGGADTQYF.

The rearrangement joins TRBV9 to TRBJ1-6; 7 positions agree with TRBD1. V lost 1 base, J lost 10 bases, and 2 bases stayed unmatched. Germline CDR1 SGDLS, CDR2 YYNGEE. This CDR3 region has 13 residues. The CDR3 sequence: CASSVTGESPLHF. CDR3 bases: TGTGCCAGCAGCGTAACAGGGGAATCACCCCTCCACTTT.

The CDR3 sequence is CASSLILSDSPLHF. For the CDR3, the DNA is TGTGCCAGCAGCTTAATCCTCAGTGATTCACCCCTCCACTTT. This chain links TRBV7-9 with TRBJ1-6, with D unresolved. The V end lost 2 bases, the J end lost 8 bases, and 10 bases lay between the germline ends. The CDR3 runs 14 residues. The germline V gene encodes CDR1 SEHNR and CDR2 FQNEAQ (reference sequence).

The rearrangement uses TRBV9 and TRBJ1-5; D remains unclear. CDR3 length: 13 amino acids. Germline-derived CDR1 and CDR2 are SGDLS and YYNGEE. V lost 3 bases to trimming and J lost 7 bases, with 11 bases between them. CDR3 residues: CASSAAEGQPQHF. CDR3 DNA sequence: TGTGCCAGCAGCGCCGCGGAGGGACAGCCCCAGCATTTT. Supplemented by reference TRBV9 and TRBJ1-5, the full variable domain reads DSGVTQTPKHLITATGQRVTLRCSPRSGDLSVYWYQQSLDQGLQFLIQYYNGEERAKGNILERFSAQQFPDLHSELNLSSLELGDSALYFCASSAAEGQPQHFGDGTRLSIL.

This clone was seen only once. The chain links TRBV5-4 to TRBJ2-7; 8 bases line up with TRBD2. Germline lookup yields CDR1 SGHNT and CDR2 YYREEE (reference sequence). There are 15 residues in the CDR3. J was trimmed by 0 bases and V by 4 bases; bases with no gene match: 6. CDR3 region: CASSLGGESSYEQYF. As DNA, the CDR3 is TGTGCCAGCAGCCTCGGGGGGGAGAGCTCCTACGAGCAGTACTTC.